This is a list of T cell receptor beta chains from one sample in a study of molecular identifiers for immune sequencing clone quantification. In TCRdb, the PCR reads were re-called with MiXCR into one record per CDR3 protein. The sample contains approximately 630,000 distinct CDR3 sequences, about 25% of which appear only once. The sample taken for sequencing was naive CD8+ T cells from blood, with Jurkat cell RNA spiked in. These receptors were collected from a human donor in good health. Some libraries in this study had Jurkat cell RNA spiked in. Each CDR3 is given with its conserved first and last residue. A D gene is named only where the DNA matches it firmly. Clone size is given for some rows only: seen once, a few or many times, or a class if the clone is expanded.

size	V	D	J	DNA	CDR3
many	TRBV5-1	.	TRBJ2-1	TGCGCCAGCAGCTTGGTCCCGAATGAGCAGTTCTTC	CASSLVPNEQFF
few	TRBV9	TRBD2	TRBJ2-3	TGTGCCAGCAGCTCCGAGGGACTAGCGGTGGATACGCAGTATTTT	CASSSEGLAVDTQYF
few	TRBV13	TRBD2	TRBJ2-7	TGTGCCAGCAGCCCCGGGGGTAGCGGGATTCACGAGCAGTACTTC	CASSPGGSGIHEQYF
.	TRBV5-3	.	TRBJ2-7	TGTGCCAGCAGCTTGGAAGACAGTGTAGTCGAGCAGTACTTC	CASSLEDSVVEQYF
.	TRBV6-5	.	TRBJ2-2	TGTGCCAGCAGTTACTCTACGGTAGAGCTGTTTTTT	CASSYSTVELFF
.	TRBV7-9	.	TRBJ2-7	TGTGCCAGCAGCTCCCCGGAAGGGCACTCCTACGAGCAGTACTTC	CASSSPEGHSYEQYF
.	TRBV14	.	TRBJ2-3	TGTGCCAGCAGCCAAGAGCAGCACAGGGACGATACGCAGTATTTT	CASSQEQHRDDTQYF
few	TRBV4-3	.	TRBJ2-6	TGCGCCAGCAGCCAAGGTCCGGGTAGCTCTGGGGCCAACGTCCTGACTTTC	CASSQGPGSSGANVLTF
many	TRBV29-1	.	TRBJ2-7	TGCAGCGTTGAAGAAAGATGGGGGTACGAGCAGTACTTC	CSVEERWGYEQYF
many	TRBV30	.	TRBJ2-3	TGTGCCTTCCAGCAGGCTAGCACAGATACGCAGTATTTT	CAFQQASTDTQYF
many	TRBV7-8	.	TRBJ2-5	TGTGCCAGCAGCTTACTAGGGCGGGCGCCCCAAGAGACCCAGTACTTC	CASSLLGRAPQETQYF
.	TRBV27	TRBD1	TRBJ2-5	TGTGCCAGCAGTTTAGGGACAGGGAGCGGCGAGACCCAGTACTTC	CASSLGTGSGETQYF
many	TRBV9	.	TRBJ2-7	TGTGCCAGCAGCGTAAGCAGCCTAGGTAACGAGCAGTACTTC	CASSVSSLGNEQYF
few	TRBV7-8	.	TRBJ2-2	TGTGCCAGCAGCTTAAAATTGACTTTGAACACCGGGGAGCTGTTTTTT	CASSLKLTLNTGELFF
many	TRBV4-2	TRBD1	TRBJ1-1	TGTGCCAGCAGCCAAGTAGGGACAGGGCACACTGAAGCTTTCTTT	CASSQVGTGHTEAFF
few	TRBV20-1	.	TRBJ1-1	TGCAGTGCTAGAGAACCGGGACCTCTGAACACTGAAGCTTTCTTT	CSAREPGPLNTEAFF
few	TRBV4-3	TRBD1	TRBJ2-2	TGCGCCAGCAGCCAAGACCGACAGGGGAGCACCGGGGAGCTGTTTTTT	CASSQDRQGSTGELFF
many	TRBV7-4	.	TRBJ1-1	TGTGCCAGCAGCTTAGCAGGGCCAGAAGCTTTCTTT	CASSLAGPEAFF
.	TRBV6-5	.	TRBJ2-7	TGTGCCAGCAGTGCATATCCAACCTACGAGCAGTACTTC	CASSAYPTYEQYF
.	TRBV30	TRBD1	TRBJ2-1	TGTGCCTGGAGCCCGGGACAGGGTTTTTATGAGCAGTTCTTC	CAWSPGQGFYEQFF
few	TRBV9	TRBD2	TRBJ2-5	TGTGCCAGCAGCGGACTAGCGGGAGAGACCCAGTACTTC	CASSGLAGETQYF
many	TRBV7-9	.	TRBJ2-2	TGTGCCAGCAGCCCCGTAGTAGGGGAATCTACCGGGGAGCTGTTTTTT	CASSPVVGESTGELFF
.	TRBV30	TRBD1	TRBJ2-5	TGTGCCTGGAGTCTCGGGACAGGGGGACAAGAGACCCAGTACTTC	CAWSLGTGGQETQYF
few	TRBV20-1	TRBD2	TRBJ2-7	TGCAGTGCAGACAGCGGGAGCTTCTACGAGCAGTACTTC	CSADSGSFYEQYF
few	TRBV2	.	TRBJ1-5	TGTGCCAGCAGGGAGACCAAAAGCAATCAGCCCCAGCATTTT	CASRETKSNQPQHF
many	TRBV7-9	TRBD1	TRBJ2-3	TGTGCCAGCAGCCCCTTGACAGGGGAGCAAGATACGCAGTATTTT	CASSPLTGEQDTQYF
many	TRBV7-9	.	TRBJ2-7	TGTGCCAGCAGCAGACAGAGGAACCCCTACGAGCAGTACTTC	CASSRQRNPYEQYF
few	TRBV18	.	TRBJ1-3	TGTGCCAGCTCACCAGTGGATCTAGGGCTCGGAAACACCATATATTTT	CASSPVDLGLGNTIYF
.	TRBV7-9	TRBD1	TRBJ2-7	TGTGCCAGCAGCTCGAGCCCGGGACAGGGGGGGTACGAGCAGTACTTC	CASSSSPGQGGYEQYF
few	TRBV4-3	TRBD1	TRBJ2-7	TGCGCCAGCATACAGGGCAGGGGGACCTACGAGCAGTACTTC	CASIQGRGTYEQYF
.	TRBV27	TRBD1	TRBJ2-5	TGTGCCAGCAGTTTATTGACAGGGTTAGAGACCCAGTACTTC	CASSLLTGLETQYF
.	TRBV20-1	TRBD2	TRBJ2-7	TGCAGTGCTCTTCTACGGGAGGGTATAACCTACGAGCAGTACTTC	CSALLREGITYEQYF
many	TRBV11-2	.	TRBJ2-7	TGTGCCAGCAGCTTTCCCGGGACGAACTACGAGCAGTACTTC	CASSFPGTNYEQYF
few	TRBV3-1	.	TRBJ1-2	TGTGCCAGCAGCCAAGAAGCAGGGGACTATGGCTACACCTTC	CASSQEAGDYGYTF
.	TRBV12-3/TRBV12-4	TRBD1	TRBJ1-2	TGTGCCAGCAGCCGGGACAGGGGGCGGTTTCCTGGCTACACCTTC	CASSRDRGRFPGYTF
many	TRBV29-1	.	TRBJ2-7	TGCAGCGTTGGGGACACCTACGAGCAGTACTTC	CSVGDTYEQYF
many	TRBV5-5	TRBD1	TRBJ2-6	TGTGCCAGCAGCTTAGGACAGGGGGTCTCTGGGGCCAACGTCCTGACTTTC	CASSLGQGVSGANVLTF
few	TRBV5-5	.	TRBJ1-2	TGTGCCAGCAGCTTGGTCGGCAGCCCTAACTATGGCTACACCTTC	CASSLVGSPNYGYTF
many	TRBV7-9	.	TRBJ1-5	TGTGCCAGCAGCTTAGTTATGGGCCAGGGTAATCAGCCCCAGCATTTT	CASSLVMGQGNQPQHF
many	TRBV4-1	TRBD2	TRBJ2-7	TGCGCCAGCAGCCAGGGAGGGGTTGCCTACGAGCAGTACTTC	CASSQGGVAYEQYF
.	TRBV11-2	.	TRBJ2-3	TGTGCCAGCGGAGTCGCCGATACGCAGTATTTT	CASGVADTQYF
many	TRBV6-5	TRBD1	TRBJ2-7	TGTGCCAGCAGTTACTCGAATCCAGGGGGCCCGTCCGAGCAGTACTTC	CASSYSNPGGPSEQYF
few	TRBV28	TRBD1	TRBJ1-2	TGTGCCAGCAGCCCGGACAGGGGCGGCCATGGCTACACCTTC	CASSPDRGGHGYTF
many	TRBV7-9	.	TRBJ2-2	TGTGCCACAGTACAGTCCGGGGAGCTGTTTTTT	CATVQSGELFF
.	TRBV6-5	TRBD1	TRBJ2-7	TGTGCCAGCAGTTACGGACAGGGGGCTTACGCGCAGTACTTC	CASSYGQGAYAQYF
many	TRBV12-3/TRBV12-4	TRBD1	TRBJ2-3	TGTGCCAGCAGTCCAATAGTCGCGGGACAGGGTGTAGATACGCAGTATTTT	CASSPIVAGQGVDTQYF
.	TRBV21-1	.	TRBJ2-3	TGTGCCAGCAGCAAGAGGACAGGCGGCGGTACGCAGTATTTT	CASSKRTGGGTQYF
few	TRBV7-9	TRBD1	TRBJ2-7	TGTGCCAGCAGCCACCCCTTGACAGGGGACCCCTACGAGCAGTACTTC	CASSHPLTGDPYEQYF
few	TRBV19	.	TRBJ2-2	TGTGCCAGTAGTATAAACCTTGGCGGGGAGCTGTTTTTT	CASSINLGGELFF
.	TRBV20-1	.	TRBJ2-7	TGCAGTGCTAGACGAGCGGAGGAAACCTACGAGCAGTACTTC	CSARRAEETYEQYF
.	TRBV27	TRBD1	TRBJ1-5	TGTGCCAGCCGGACAGGGGGCGAGCCCCAGCATTTT	CASRTGGEPQHF
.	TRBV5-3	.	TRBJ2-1	TGTGCCAGCAGCTTGGTCAGAGAGCGGGACAATGAGCAGTTCTTC	CASSLVRERDNEQFF
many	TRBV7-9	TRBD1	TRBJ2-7	TGTGCCAGCAGCCAACCGGGACAGAGCTCCTACGAGCAGTACTTC	CASSQPGQSSYEQYF
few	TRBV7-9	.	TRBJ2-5	TGTGCCAGCAGCCCCGGAACGGGGGGCGATTGGGAGACCCAGTACTTC	CASSPGTGGDWETQYF
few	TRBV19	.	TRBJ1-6	TGTGCCAGTACGAAGGAGGGGCACCCACTACCTAATTCACCCCTCCACTTT	CASTKEGHPLPNSPLHF